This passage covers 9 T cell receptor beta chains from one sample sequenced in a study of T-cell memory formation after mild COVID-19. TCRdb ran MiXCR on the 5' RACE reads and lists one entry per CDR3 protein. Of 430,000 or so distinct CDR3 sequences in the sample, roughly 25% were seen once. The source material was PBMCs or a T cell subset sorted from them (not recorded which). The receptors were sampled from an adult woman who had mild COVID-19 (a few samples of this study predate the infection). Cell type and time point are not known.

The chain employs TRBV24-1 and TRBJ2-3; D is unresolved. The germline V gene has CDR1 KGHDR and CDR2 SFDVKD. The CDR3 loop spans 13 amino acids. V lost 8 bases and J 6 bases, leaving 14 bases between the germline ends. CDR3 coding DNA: TGTGCCACCAACAGTGCTTGGTCGGATACGCAGTATTTT. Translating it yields CATNSAWSDTQYF.

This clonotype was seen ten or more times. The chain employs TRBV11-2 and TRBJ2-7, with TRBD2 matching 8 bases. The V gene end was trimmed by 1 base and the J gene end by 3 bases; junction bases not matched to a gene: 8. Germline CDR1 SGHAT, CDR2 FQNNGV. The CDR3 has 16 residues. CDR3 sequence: CASSLVTSGPNYEQYF. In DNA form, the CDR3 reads TGTGCCAGCAGCTTAGTTACTAGCGGACCCAACTACGAGCAGTACTTC.

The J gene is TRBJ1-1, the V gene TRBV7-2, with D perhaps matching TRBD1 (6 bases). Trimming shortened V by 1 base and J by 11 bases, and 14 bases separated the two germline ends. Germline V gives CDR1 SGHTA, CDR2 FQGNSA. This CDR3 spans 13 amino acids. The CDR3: CASSLDKGVTAFF. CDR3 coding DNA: TGTGCCAGCAGCTTAGATAAGGGGGTGACGGCTTTCTTT.

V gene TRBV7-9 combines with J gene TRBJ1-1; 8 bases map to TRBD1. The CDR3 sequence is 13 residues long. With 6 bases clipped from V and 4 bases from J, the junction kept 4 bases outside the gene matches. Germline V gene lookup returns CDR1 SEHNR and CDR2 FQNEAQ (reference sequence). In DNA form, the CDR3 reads TGTGCCAGCAGGAATCAGGGGGCCACTGAAGCTTTCTTT. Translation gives CASRNQGATEAFF. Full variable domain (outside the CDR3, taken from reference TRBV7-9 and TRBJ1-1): DTGVSQNPRHKITKRGQNVTFRCDPISEHNRLYWYRQTLGQGPEFLTYFQNEAQLEKSRLLSDRFSAERPKGSFSTLEIQRTEQGDSAMYLCASRNQGATEAFFGQGTRLTVV.

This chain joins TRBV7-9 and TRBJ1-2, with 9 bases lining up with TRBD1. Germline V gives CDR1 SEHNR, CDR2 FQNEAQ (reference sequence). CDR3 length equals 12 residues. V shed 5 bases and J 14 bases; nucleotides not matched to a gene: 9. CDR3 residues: CASSRDRAALTF. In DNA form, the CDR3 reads TGTGCCAGCAGCCGGGACAGGGCCGCCCTAACCTTC.

CDR3 sequence (DNA): TGTGCCAGCAGCTCAGTCATCATCTCGGGACTAGGAGATACGCAGTATTTT. Residues: CASSSVIISGLGDTQYF. The V and J genes are TRBV5-5 and TRBJ2-3; 8 bases agree with TRBD2. The CDR3 runs to 17 residues. CDR1 is SGHKS and CDR2 is YYEKEE in the germline V gene (reference sequence). After removal of 3 bases from V and 5 bases from J, the junction contained 14 bases not matched to a gene.

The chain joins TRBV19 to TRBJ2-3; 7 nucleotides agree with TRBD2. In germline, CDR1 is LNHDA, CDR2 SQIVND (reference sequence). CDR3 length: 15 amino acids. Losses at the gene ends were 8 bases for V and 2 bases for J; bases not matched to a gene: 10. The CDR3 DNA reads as TGTGCCAGTTCTTATGTGGGGGGGACCACAGATACGCAGTATTTT. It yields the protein CASSYVGGTTDTQYF.

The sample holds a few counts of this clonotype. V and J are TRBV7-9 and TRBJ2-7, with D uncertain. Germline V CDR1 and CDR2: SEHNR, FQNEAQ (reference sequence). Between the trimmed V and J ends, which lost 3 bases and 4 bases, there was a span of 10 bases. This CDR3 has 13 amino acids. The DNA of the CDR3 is TGTGCCAGCAGCTTTCAGCACCAGTACGAGCAGTACTTC. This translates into CASSFQHQYEQYF.

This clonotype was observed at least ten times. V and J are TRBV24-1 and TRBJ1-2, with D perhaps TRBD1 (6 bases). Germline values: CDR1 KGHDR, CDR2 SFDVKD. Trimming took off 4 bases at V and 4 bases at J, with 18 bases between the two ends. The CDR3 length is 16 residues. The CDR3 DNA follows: TGTGCCACCAGTGACTGGTCGACGGCGGGGGCCTATGGCTACACCTTC. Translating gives CATSDWSTAGAYGYTF.